This paragraph covers one T cell receptor (beta chain) sequence. The sample comes from a study of blood T cell repertoires in COVID-19. For the study at large: Acute and convalescent COVID-19 specimens originated in the United States, Italy and Spain. PBMCs, B-cell-depleted T cells, or T cells provided the cDNA or gDNA that made up the material.

Authors' processing steps: By means of reference gene primer amplification, nucleated cell counts were estimated. Generated by immunoSEQ multiplex PCR, the TCRdb table keeps only in-frame clones and is missing some. The DNA was the basis for D and trimming; V, J and clone size are from that table. The sample lists tens of thousands of clones; less than 90% were seen once. The length of the CDR3 is 15 residues. In germline, CDR1 is MNHEY, CDR2 SVGEGT. Trimming cost V 2 bases and J 6 bases, with 13 bases left between them. This chain connects TRBV6-2 or TRBV6-3 to TRBJ2-2, with a possible D match to TRBD1 (6 bases). The clonotype comes from a woman aged 65 to 85 with active COVID-19. Input material: peripheral blood. CDR3 sequence reads: CASSYRGQGPGELFF. CDR3 bases: TGTGCCAGCAGTTACCGTGGTCAGGGGCCCGGGGAGCTGTTTTTT.